Sequencing of this T cell receptor beta chain was carried out in a study of blood T cell repertoires in COVID-19. Overall study: Nucleic acid was either cDNA or gDNA, and it came from T cells, B-cell-depleted T cells, or PBMCs.

Participants were aged roughly 18 to 100 years from 20 to 30 US areas. The CDR3 extends over 14 amino acids. V gave up 3 bases and J gave up 0 bases, with 8 bases separating them. The germline CDR1 and CDR2 sequences are KGHSH and LQKENI. Produced via immunoSEQ multiplex PCR; TCRdb's table is partial and in-frame only. The sample has 150,000 or so clones; approximately 83% are singletons. This clone was seen only once. The sequence was obtained from an older woman who had recovered from COVID-19. The sample taken for sequencing was PBMCs or T cells enriched from blood (not recorded which). V is TRBV18 and J is TRBJ1-2; D is undetermined. The CDR3 DNA reads TGTGCCAGCTCACCCGAGGGAACTAACTATGGCTACACCTTC. Translating gives CASSPEGTNYGYTF.